These 4 T cell receptor beta chains were sequenced from one sample in a study of blood T cell repertoires in COVID-19. Clones were sequenced by immunoSEQ multiplex PCR, and TCRdb holds only the in-frame ones, with some missing. The data show 80,000 to 95,000 clones, 86% seen once. Sample: peripheral blood. Receptor source: a man between 50 and 59 years old with active or convalescent COVID-19.

V is TRBV18 and J is TRBJ1-4, with D perhaps matching TRBD1 (5 bases). Germline V lookup: CDR1 KGHSH, CDR2 LQKENI. V was pared by 2 bases and J by 4 bases, with 8 bases between. The CDR3 extends over 14 amino acids. The CDR3 nucleotides read TGTGCCAGCTCACCATCAGGGAATAATGAAAAACTGTTTTTT. It encodes CASSPSGNNEKLFF.

The chain links TRBV19 to TRBJ1-6; D might be TRBD1 (6 bases). Deletions cut 7 bases from V and 3 bases from J, with 13 bases between. The V gene's germline CDR1 is LNHDA and CDR2 SQIVND (reference sequence). This CDR3 has 15 residues. The CDR3 here is CASTQGKNYNSPLHF. In DNA form, the CDR3 reads TGTGCCAGTACCCAGGGGAAAAACTATAATTCACCCCTCCACTTT.

V usage is TRBV29-1 and J usage is TRBJ2-7; TRBD1 matches at 8 bases. The CDR3 covers 13 residues. V was pared by 5 bases and J by 5 bases, with 8 bases of the junction left unmatched. Germline V gene data show CDR1 as SQVTM and CDR2 as ANQGSEA. The CDR3 nucleotides are TGCAGCGTTCGCAGGACAGGGTTGAACGAGCAGTACTTC. Protein product: CSVRRTGLNEQYF.

A few counts support this clone. The rearrangement joins TRBV11-2 to TRBJ2-5, with D perhaps matching TRBD2 (5 bases). This CDR3 comprises 15 residues. V lost 3 bases to trimming and J lost 5 bases, with 16 bases between them. CDR1 and CDR2 (germline): SGHAT, FQNNGV. The CDR3 is CASSFSLYEGETQYF. CDR3 nucleotides: TGTGCCAGCAGCTTCTCCCTGTATGAGGGTGAGACCCAGTACTTC.